These 2 T cell receptor beta chains share one sample of origin, sequenced in a study of blood T cell repertoires in COVID-19. Using immunoSEQ multiplex PCR, the repertoire was profiled, and TCRdb retains in-frame clones only, with some absent. The data show about 140,000 clones, approximately 80% seen once. The sequencing input was PBMCs or T cells enriched from blood (not recorded which). The receptors were sampled from a woman younger than 35 who had been exposed to COVID-19.

The chain is built from TRBV27 and TRBJ2-2, with TRBD2 matching over 11 bases. The CDR3 runs 16 residues. V was clipped by 8 bases and J by 0 bases; unmatched bases: 5. Germline V lookup: CDR1 MNHEY, CDR2 SMNVEV (reference sequence). Here the CDR3 reads CASGELAGANTGELFF. CDR3 nucleotide sequence: TGTGCCAGCGGTGAACTAGCGGGGGCGAACACCGGGGAGCTGTTTTTT.

V gene TRBV29-1 combines with J gene TRBJ2-1, with TRBD1 matching over 8 bases. The CDR3 runs 12 residues. The V gene's germline CDR1 is SQVTM and CDR2 ANQGSEA. V lost 7 bases to trimming and J lost 8 bases; unmatched junction nucleotides: 7. CDR3 protein: CSAGTGPYEQFF. DNA for the CDR3: TGCAGCGCCGGGACAGGTCCGTATGAGCAGTTCTTC.